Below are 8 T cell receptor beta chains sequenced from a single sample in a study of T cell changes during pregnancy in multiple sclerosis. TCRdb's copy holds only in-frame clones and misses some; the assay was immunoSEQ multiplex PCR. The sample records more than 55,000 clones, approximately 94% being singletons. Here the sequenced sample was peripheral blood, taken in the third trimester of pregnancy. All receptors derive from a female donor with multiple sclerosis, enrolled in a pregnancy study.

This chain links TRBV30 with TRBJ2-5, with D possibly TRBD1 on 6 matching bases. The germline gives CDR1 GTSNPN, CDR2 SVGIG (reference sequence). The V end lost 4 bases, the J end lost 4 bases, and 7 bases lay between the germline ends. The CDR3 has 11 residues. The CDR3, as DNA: TGTGCCTGGACAGGGGCAGAGACCCAGTACTTC. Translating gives CAWTGAETQYF.

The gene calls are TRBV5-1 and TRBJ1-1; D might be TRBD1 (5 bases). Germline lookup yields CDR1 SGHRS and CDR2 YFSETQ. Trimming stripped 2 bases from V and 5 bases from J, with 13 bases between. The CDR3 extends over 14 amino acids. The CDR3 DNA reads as TGCGCCAGCAGCTTTGACAGTCAGAGGACTGAAGCTTTCTTT. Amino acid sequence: CASSFDSQRTEAFF.

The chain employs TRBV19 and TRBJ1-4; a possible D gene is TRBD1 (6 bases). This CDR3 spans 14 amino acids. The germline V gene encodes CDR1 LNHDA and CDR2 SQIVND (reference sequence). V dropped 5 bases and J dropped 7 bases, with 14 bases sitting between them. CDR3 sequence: CASSPDRMGEKLFF. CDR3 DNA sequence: TGTGCCAGTAGTCCTGACAGGATGGGTGAAAAACTGTTTTTT.

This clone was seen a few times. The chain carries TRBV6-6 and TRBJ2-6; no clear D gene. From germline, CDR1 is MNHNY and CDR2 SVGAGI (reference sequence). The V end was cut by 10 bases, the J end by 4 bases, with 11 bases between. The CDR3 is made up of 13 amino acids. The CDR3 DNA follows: TGTGCCACCTACCTTCGGGGGGCCAACGTCCTGACTTTC. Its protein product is CATYLRGANVLTF.

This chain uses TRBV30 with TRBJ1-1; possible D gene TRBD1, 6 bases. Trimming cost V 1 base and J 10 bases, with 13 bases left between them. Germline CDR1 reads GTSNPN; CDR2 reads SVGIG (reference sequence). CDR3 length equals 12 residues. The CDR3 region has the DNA TGTGCCTGGAGTGACCGCAGGGGACGAGCTTTCTTT. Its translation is CAWSDRRGRAFF.

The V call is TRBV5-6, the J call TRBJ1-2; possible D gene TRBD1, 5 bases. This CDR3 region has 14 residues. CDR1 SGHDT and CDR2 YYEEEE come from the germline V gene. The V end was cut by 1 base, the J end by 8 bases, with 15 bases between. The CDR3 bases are TGTGCCAGCAGCTTGAAGGGGCGGCAGCTCGGCTACACCTTC. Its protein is CASSLKGRQLGYTF.

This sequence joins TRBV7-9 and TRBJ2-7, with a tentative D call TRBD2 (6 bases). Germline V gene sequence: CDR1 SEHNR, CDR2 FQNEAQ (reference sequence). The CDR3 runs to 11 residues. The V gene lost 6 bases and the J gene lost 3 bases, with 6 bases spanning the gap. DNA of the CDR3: TGTGCCAGCAGGGAGGGCTACGAGCAGTACTTC. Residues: CASREGYEQYF.

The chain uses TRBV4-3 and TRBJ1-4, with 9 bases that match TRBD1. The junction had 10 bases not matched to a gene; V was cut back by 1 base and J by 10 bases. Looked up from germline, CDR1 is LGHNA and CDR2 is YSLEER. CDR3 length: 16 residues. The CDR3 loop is CASSQGDRELGGKLFF. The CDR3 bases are TGCGCCAGCAGCCAAGGGGACAGGGAATTAGGTGGAAAACTGTTTTTT.